This TCR beta chain was captured in a study of shared clonotypes between healthy human individuals. Germline lookup yields CDR1 SGHTA and CDR2 FQGTGA. V lost 5 bases, J lost 5 bases, and 10 bases stayed unmatched. The CDR3 covers 17 residues. Per the study methods: As immunoSEQ supplied junction-only sequences (without quality scores), filtering differed. This table comes from immunoSEQ multiplex PCR, and its TCRdb copy is limited to in-frame clones, with some not included. That table gives V, J and clone size, and the DNA gave D and trimming. The data hold approximately 2.5 million clones, with roughly 93% observed a single time.

The V call is TRBV7-3, the J call TRBJ2-1; 12 bases map to TRBD1. The clonotype comes from a young man in good health. Some clones in this sample may be carry-over from other donors' samples. Material: naive CD4+ T cells from PBMCs. Subset of the sample: CD45RA+ positively selected. CDR3 region: CASSPPGQGAGDNEQFF. As DNA, the CDR3 is TGTGCCAGCAGCCCTCCGGGACAGGGGGCCGGGGACAATGAGCAGTTCTTC.